The 10 T cell receptor beta chains below all came from one sample that was sequenced in a study of T cell responses to AZD1222 COVID-19 vaccine. The repertoire was sequenced with immunoSEQ multiplex PCR; TCRdb's copy has only in-frame clones and lacks some. The sample lists roughly 77,000 clones, roughly 86% occurring once. This material consisted of peripheral blood, taken on day 0 of MenACWY control vaccination. The receptors come from an adult in good health.

This clone is judged medium-sized. The rearrangement links TRBV6-2 or TRBV6-3 to TRBJ2-7, with 12 bases matching TRBD2. This CDR3 region has 16 residues. The J segment lost 3 bases and the V segment lost 2 bases, leaving 5 bases of the junction unmatched. CDR1 and CDR2 from the germline V gene are MNHEY and SVGEGT. CDR3 region: CASSYPPGLAGYEQYF. The CDR3 DNA reads as TGTGCCAGCAGTTACCCCCCGGGACTAGCGGGCTACGAGCAGTACTTC.

This chain joins TRBV5-1 and TRBJ1-2; D gene uncertain. Germline CDR1 reads SGHRS; CDR2 reads YFSETQ. The CDR3 loop spans 15 amino acids. Between the trimmed V and J ends, which lost 0 bases and 2 bases, there was a span of 11 bases. The CDR3 DNA reads TGCGCCAGCAGCTTGGGCGGGGTGATCAACTATGGCTACACCTTC. Translated, it gives CASSLGGVINYGYTF.

The chain has TRBV4-1 and TRBJ2-3; TRBD2 might be the D (5 bases). Trimming left V 4 bases short and J 2 bases short, with 13 bases between. The germline CDR1 and CDR2 sequences are MGHRA and YSYEKL. This CDR3 comprises 15 residues. The DNA of the CDR3 is TGCGCCAGCAGCCCCGGGCCCGGGGACACAGATACGCAGTATTTT. Translating gives CASSPGPGDTDTQYF.

V and J are TRBV25-1 and TRBJ1-2; D is unresolved. Trimming removed 1 base from V and 0 bases from J, with 9 bases in between. The CDR3 totals 15 residues. Germline-derived CDR1 and CDR2 are MGHDK and SYGVNS. The CDR3: CASSESGSSNYGYTF. The CDR3 nucleotides are TGTGCCAGCAGTGAATCAGGCAGTTCTAACTATGGCTACACCTTC.

The sample holds a few counts of this clone. The gene calls are TRBV4-1 and TRBJ1-5; no clear D gene. Germline-derived CDR1 and CDR2 are MGHRA and YSYEKL. Trimming left V 4 bases short and J 6 bases short, with 19 bases between. The CDR3 spans 16 residues. CDR3 DNA: TGCGCCAGCAGCCCCGGTCTCGGAGCCGTCAGTCAGCCCCAGCATTTT. It is translated as CASSPGLGAVSQPQHF.

This clone showed up just once. The rearrangement uses TRBV7-3 and TRBJ2-2; the D call may be TRBD1 or TRBD2 (5 bases each). Germline values: CDR1 SGHTA, CDR2 FQGTGA. Between the trimmed V and J ends, which lost 2 bases and 5 bases, there was a span of 12 bases. The CDR3 extends over 15 amino acids. The CDR3 here is CASSLDPWGTGELFF. Here the CDR3 DNA reads TGTGCCAGCAGCTTAGATCCCTGGGGGACCGGGGAGCTGTTTTTT.

This chain connects TRBV19 to TRBJ1-5, with a possible D match to TRBD1 (5 bases). The CDR3 totals 14 residues. Germline CDR1 LNHDA, CDR2 SQIVND (reference sequence). V lost 4 bases and J 4 bases, leaving 11 bases between the germline ends. The CDR3 protein is CASSRGDRNQPQHF. CDR3 sequence (DNA): TGTGCCAGTAGTAGGGGGGATCGGAATCAGCCCCAGCATTTT.

V and J are TRBV11-3 and TRBJ2-5, with 12 bases fitting TRBD2. Germline V CDR1 and CDR2: SGHNT, YENEEA. The CDR3 runs to 15 residues. V dropped 5 bases and J dropped 4; count of bases not matched to a gene: 5. CDR3 protein: CASSVRLAGVETQYF. In nucleotides, the CDR3 is TGTGCCAGCAGCGTCCGACTAGCGGGGGTAGAGACCCAGTACTTC. The entire variable domain, with the rest obtained from reference TRBV11-3 and TRBJ2-5, is as follows: EAGVVQSPRYKIIEKKQPVAFWCNPISGHNTLYWYLQNLGQGPELLIRYENEEAVDDSQLPKDRFSAERLKGVDSTLKIQPAELGDSAVYLCASSVRLAGVETQYFGPGTRLLVL.

The chain has TRBV10-2 and TRBJ2-1; D might be TRBD1 (5 bases). This CDR3 comprises 12 residues. Trimming stripped 7 bases from V and 8 bases from J, with 12 bases between. Germline values: CDR1 WSHSY, CDR2 SAAADI. CDR3 nucleotides: TGCGCCAGCATCGATTGGGGCGATGAGCAGTTCTTC. Protein: CASIDWGDEQFF.

V and J are TRBV20-1 and TRBJ2-2; 10 bases fit TRBD2. CDR1 is DFQATT, CDR2 SNEGSKA, per germline (reference sequence). The CDR3 loop spans 16 amino acids. The V segment lost 3 bases and the J segment 0 bases; nucleotides outside the gene matches: 4. CDR3: CSASDSGGANTGELFF. Here the CDR3 DNA reads TGCAGTGCTAGTGACAGCGGGGGGGCGAACACCGGGGAGCTGTTTTTT.